Below, 9 T cell receptor beta chains from the same sample are listed, as sequenced in a study of blood T cell repertoires in COVID-19. This table comes from immunoSEQ multiplex PCR, and its TCRdb copy is limited to in-frame clones, with some not included. The table has about 140,000 clones, 78% seen once; the top ten hold more than 1.5%. The sequenced sample was peripheral blood. These receptor sequences come from a woman aged 55-70 years with acute or convalescent COVID-19.

The rearrangement joins TRBV5-1 to TRBJ2-5, with a possible D match to TRBD1 (5 bases). Germline V gives CDR1 SGHRS, CDR2 YFSETQ. This CDR3 is 14 amino acids long. V was pared by 0 bases and J by 5 bases, with 11 bases between. CDR3 in DNA: TGCGCCAGCAGCTTGGAACCAGGGCACGAGACCCAGTACTTC. This sequence encodes CASSLEPGHETQYF.

This chain connects TRBV4-1 to TRBJ2-1; 12 nucleotides match TRBD2. The CDR3 runs 16 residues. Germline CDR1 MGHRA, CDR2 YSYEKL. V lost 3 bases and J lost 9; bases outside the gene matches: 9. The CDR3 DNA reads as TGCGCCAGCAGCCAGATTCCTAGCGGGAGGGCCTTTGAGCAGTTCTTC. As protein: CASSQIPSGRAFEQFF.

This chain links TRBV28 with TRBJ2-7; D possibly corresponds to TRBD2 (5 bases). V was trimmed by 7 bases and J by 4 bases, leaving 8 bases between them. The CDR3 consists of 11 residues. CDR1 is MDHEN, CDR2 SYDVKM, per germline. CDR3 bases: TGTGCCAGCAAAAAGCGGTACGAGCAGTACTTC. Its protein is CASKKRYEQYF. Full variable domain (remainder filled in from reference TRBV28 and TRBJ2-7): DVKVTQSSRYLVKRTGEKVFLECVQDMDHENMFWYRQDPGLGLRLIYFSYDVKMKEKGDIPEGYSVSREKKERFSLILESASTNQTSMYLCASKKRYEQYFGPGTRLTVT.

This chain joins TRBV6-1 and TRBJ2-7; 7 bases are a match to TRBD2. The CDR3 extends over 18 amino acids. Germline-derived CDR1 and CDR2 are MNHNS and SASEGT. V lost 0 bases to trimming and J lost 4 bases; unmatched junction nucleotides: 15. The chain's CDR3 is CASSEARGGRDNFYEQYF. CDR3 in DNA: TGTGCCAGCAGTGAAGCGAGGGGAGGGAGGGATAACTTTTACGAGCAGTACTTC.

This clone was observed once. This chain links TRBV28 with TRBJ2-7; no clear D gene. This CDR3 is 14 amino acids long. CDR1 MDHEN and CDR2 SYDVKM come from the germline V gene. V lost 2 bases to trimming and J lost 2 bases, with 10 bases between them. CDR3 sequence: CASSLVSRTYEQYF. CDR3 nucleotides: TGTGCCAGCAGTTTAGTGAGCCGAACCTACGAGCAGTACTTC.

This clone turned up a few times. V is TRBV2 and J is TRBJ1-5, with 9 bases that match TRBD1. Looked up from germline, CDR1 is SNHLY and CDR2 is FYNNEI. This CDR3 comprises 15 residues. J lost 4 bases, V lost 5 bases, and 6 bases had no gene match. The CDR3: CASSPGTGYNQPQHF. In nucleotides, the CDR3 is TGTGCCAGCAGTCCGGGGACAGGGTATAATCAGCCCCAGCATTTT.

The chain recombines TRBV7-2 with TRBJ2-1; 7 bases are shared with TRBD2. V shed 1 base, J shed 2 bases, and the junction held 2 bases outside the gene matches. Per the germline V gene, CDR1 is SGHTA and CDR2 is FQGNSA. The CDR3 extends over 15 amino acids. CDR3 sequence: CASSLGLAAYNEQFF. CDR3 in DNA: TGTGCCAGCAGCTTAGGGCTAGCGGCCTACAATGAGCAGTTCTTC.

The chain couples TRBV9 to TRBJ1-4; perhaps TRBD1 as D (6 bases). Germline V lookup: CDR1 SGDLS, CDR2 YYNGEE. The length of the CDR3 is 16 residues. Trimming took 3 bases from V and 0 from J, leaving 12 bases between them. CDR3 protein: CASSAQGTTTNEKLFF. CDR3 nucleotide sequence: TGTGCCAGCAGCGCGCAGGGGACCACAACTAATGAAAAACTGTTTTTT. The variable domain in full, with the rest retrieved from reference TRBV9 and TRBJ1-4, is DSGVTQTPKHLITATGQRVTLRCSPRSGDLSVYWYQQSLDQGLQFLIQYYNGEERAKGNILERFSAQQFPDLHSELNLSSLELGDSALYFCASSAQGTTTNEKLFFGSGTQLSVL.

This clone was counted once. The genes are TRBV4-1 and TRBJ2-7, with 11 nucleotides matching TRBD2. CDR3 length equals 15 residues. Looked up from germline, CDR1 is MGHRA and CDR2 is YSYEKL. V shed 3 bases, J shed 4 bases, and the junction held 5 bases outside the gene matches. The CDR3 spells CASSHAGLAGYEQYF. The CDR3 region has the DNA TGCGCCAGCAGCCATGCCGGACTAGCGGGTTACGAGCAGTACTTC.